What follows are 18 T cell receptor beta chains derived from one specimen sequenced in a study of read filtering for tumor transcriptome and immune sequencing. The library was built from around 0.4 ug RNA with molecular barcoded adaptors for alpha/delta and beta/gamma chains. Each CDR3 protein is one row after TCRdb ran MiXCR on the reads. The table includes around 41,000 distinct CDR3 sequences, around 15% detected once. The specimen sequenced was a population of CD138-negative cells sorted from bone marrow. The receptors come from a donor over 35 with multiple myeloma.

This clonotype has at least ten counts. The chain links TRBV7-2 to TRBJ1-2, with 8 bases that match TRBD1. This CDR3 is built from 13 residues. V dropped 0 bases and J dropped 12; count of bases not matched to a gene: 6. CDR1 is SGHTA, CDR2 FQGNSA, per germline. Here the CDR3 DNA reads TGTGCCAGCAGCTTAGCCGGACAGGGTTCTCACACCTTC. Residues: CASSLAGQGSHTF.

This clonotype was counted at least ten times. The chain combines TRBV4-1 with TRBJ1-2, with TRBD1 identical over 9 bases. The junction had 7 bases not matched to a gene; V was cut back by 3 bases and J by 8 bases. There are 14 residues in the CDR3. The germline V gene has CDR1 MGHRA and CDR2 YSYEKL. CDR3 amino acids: CASSHAGQGLGYTF. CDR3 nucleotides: TGCGCCAGCAGCCATGCGGGACAGGGATTAGGCTACACCTTC.

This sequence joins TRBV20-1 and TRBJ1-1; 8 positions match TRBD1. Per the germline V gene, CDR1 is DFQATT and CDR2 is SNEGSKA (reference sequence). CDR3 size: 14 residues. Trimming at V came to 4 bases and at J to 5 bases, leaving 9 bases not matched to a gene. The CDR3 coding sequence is TGCAGTGCTAACCTAGCCAGGGGGCGTACTGAAGCTTTCTTT. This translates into CSANLARGRTEAFF.

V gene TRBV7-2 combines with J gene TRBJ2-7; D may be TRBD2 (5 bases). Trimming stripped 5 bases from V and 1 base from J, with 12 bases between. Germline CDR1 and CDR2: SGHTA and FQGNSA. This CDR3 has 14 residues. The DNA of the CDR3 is TGTGCCAGCAGCCATCGGGGTTCTTCCTACGAGCAGTACTTC. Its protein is CASSHRGSSYEQYF.

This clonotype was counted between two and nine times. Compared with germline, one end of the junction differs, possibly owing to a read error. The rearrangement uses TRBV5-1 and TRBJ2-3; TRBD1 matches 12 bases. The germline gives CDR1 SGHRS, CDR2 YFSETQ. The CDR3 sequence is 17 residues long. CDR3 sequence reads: CASSSGIWDRGRDTLYF. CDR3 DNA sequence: TGCGCCAGCAGCTCTGGGATCTGGGACAGGGGGCGAGATACGCTGTATTTT.

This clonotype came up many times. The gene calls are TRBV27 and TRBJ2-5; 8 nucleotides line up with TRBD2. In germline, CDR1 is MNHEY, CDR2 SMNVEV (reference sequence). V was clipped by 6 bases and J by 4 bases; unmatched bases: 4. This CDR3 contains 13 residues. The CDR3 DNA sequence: TGTGCCAGCAGCGGGGGGGCGGGAGAGACCCAGTACTTC. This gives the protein CASSGGAGETQYF.

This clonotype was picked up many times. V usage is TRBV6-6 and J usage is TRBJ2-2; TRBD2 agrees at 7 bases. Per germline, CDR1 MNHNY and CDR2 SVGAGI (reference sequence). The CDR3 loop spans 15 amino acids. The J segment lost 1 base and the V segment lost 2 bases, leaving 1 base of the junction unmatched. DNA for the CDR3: TGTGCCAGCAGTTACGCTAGCGGGAACACCGGGGAGCTGTTTTTT. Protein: CASSYASGNTGELFF.

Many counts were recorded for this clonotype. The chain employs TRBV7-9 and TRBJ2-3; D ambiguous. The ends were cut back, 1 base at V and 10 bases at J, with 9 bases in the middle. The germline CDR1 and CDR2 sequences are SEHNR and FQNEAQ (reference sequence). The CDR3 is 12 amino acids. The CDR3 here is CASSLDKLSQYF. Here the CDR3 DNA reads TGTGCCAGCAGCTTAGATAAGCTTTCGCAGTATTTT.

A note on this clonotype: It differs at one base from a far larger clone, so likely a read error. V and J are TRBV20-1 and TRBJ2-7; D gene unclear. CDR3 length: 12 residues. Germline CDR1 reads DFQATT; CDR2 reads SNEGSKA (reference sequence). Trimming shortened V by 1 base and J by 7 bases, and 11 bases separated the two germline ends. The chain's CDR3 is CSARVWGNEQYF. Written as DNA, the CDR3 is TGCAGTGCTAGAGTGTGGGGAAATGAGCAGTACTTC.

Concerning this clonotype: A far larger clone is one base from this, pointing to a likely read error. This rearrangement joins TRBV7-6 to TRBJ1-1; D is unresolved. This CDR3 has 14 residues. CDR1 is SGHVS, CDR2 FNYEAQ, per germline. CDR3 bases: TGTGCCAGCAGCGCACCCGGGAGTTACACTGTAGCTTTCTTT. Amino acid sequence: CASSAPGSYTVAFF.

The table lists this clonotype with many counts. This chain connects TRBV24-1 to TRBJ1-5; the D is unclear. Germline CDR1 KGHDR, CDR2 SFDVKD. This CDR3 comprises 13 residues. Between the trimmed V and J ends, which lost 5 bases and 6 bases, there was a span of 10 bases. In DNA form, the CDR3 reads TGTGCCACCAGTGTCGATGTGGGTCAGCCCCAGCATTTT. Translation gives CATSVDVGQPQHF.

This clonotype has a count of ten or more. CDR3 amino acids: CASSEGFSDEQFF. CDR3 nucleotides: TGTGCCAGCAGTGAAGGTTTTAGCGATGAGCAGTTCTTC. The rearrangement joins TRBV6-1 to TRBJ2-1; D is possibly TRBD2 (5 bases). This CDR3 contains 13 residues. The germline V gene encodes CDR1 MNHNS and CDR2 SASEGT. Deletions cut 1 base from V and 8 bases from J, with 9 bases between.

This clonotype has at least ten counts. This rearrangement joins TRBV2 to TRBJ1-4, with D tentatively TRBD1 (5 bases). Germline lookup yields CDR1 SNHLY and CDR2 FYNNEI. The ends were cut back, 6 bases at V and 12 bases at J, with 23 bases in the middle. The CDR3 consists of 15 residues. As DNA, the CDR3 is TGTGCCAGCAGAACCTTGGACACGGGGCGTTTTGAACTGTTTTTT. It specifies CASRTLDTGRFELFF.

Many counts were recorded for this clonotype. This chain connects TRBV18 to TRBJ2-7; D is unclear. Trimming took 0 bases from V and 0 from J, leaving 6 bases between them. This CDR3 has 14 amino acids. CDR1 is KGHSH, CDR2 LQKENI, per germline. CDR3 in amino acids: CASSPPSVSYEQYF. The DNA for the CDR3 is TGTGCCAGCTCACCACCGTCCGTCTCCTACGAGCAGTACTTC.

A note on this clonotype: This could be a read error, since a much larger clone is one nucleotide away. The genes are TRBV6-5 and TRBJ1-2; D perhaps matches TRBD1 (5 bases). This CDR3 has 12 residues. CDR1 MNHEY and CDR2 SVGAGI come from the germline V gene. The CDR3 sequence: CANSPGQRSYTF. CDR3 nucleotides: TGTGCCAACAGTCCCGGACAAAGGAGCTACACCTTC.

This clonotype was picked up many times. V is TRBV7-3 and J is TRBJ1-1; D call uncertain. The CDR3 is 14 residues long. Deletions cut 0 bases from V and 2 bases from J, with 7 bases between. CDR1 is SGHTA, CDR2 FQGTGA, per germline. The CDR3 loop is CASSLTGKNTEAFF. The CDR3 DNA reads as TGTGCCAGCAGCTTAACAGGCAAAAACACTGAAGCTTTCTTT.

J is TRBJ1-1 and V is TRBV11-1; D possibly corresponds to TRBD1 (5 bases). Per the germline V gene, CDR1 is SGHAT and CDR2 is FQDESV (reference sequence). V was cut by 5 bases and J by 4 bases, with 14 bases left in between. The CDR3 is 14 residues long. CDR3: CASSLPGATTEAFF. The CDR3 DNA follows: TGTGCCAGCAGCCTCCCCGGGGCGACCACTGAAGCTTTCTTT. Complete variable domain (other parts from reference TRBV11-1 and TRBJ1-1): EAEVAQSPRYKITEKSQAVAFWCDPISGHATLYWYRQILGQGPELLVQFQDESVVDDSQLPKDRFSAERLKGVDSTLKIQPAELGDSAMYLCASSLPGATTEAFFGQGTRLTVV.

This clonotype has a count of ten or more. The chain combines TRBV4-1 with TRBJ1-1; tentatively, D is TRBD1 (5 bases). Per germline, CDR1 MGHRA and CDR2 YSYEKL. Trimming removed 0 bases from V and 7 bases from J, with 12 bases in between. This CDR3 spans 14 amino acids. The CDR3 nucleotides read TGCGCCAGCAGCCAAGAATCCCAGGGATATGAAGCTTTCTTT. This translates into CASSQESQGYEAFF.